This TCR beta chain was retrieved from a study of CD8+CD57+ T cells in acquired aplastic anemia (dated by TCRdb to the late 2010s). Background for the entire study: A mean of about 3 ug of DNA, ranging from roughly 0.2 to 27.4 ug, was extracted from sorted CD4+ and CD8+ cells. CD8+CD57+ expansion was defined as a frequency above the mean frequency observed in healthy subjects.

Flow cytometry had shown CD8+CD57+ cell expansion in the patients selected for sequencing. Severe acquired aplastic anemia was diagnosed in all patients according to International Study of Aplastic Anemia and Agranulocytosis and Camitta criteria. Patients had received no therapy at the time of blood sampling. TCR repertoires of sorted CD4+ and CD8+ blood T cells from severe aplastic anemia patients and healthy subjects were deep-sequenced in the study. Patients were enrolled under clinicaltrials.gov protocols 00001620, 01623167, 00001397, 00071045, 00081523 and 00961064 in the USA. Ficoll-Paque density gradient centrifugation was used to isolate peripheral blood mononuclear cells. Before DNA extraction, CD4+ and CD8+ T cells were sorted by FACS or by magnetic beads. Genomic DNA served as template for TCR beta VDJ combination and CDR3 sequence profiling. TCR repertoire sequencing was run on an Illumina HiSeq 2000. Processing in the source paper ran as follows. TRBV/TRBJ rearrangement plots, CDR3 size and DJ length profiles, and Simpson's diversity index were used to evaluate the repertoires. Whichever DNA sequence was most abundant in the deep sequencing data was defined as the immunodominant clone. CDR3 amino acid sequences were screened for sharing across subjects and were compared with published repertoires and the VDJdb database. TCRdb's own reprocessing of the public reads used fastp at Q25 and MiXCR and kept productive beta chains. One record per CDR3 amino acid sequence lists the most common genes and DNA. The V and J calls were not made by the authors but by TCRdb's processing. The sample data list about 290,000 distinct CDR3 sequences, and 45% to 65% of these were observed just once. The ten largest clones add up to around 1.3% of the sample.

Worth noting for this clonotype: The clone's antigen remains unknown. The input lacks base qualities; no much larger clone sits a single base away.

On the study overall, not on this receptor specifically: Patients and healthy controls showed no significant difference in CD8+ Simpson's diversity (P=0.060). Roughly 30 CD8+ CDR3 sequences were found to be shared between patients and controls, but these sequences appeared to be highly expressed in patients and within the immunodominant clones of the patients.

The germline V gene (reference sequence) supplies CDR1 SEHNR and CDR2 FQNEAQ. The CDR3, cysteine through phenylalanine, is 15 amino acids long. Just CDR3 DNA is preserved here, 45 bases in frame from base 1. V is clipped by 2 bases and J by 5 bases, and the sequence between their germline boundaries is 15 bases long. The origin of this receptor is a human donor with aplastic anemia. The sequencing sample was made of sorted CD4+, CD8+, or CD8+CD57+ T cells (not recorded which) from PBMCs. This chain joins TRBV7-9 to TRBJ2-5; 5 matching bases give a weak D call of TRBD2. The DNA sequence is TGTGCCAGCAGCTTAAGTGTAGGACTTACGGAGACCCAGTACTTC. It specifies CASSLSVGLTETQYF.